This TCR beta chain came from a study of Ad26.COV2.S vaccination and SARS-CoV-2 variants. Study information: Donor participated within the Ad26.COV2.S arm of the COV1001 trial. General study findings and limits: Reports say spike-specific CD8+ and CD4+ T cell responses covered substantial breadth after vaccination. It is possible that the TCR breadth and depth analyses underestimated the total T cell responses.

Notes on this clone: No antigen is known for it.

Assay: immunoSEQ multiplex PCR; the TCRdb copy retains only in-frame clones and omits some. Of hundreds of thousands of clones listed, over 75% are singletons. Treatment: about 20 received Ad26.COV2.S at low or high dose, single or two shots; about 5 received placebo; per-sample allocation not given. After the first vaccine or placebo injection, samples were drawn on day 63. Donation was by an adult aged 18-55 years who was in Boston. The CDR3 loop spans 15 amino acids. V was trimmed by 0 bases and J by 3 bases, leaving 11 bases between them. The V gene's germline CDR1 is LGHDT and CDR2 YNNKEL (reference sequence).

Specimen: peripheral blood, collected in a trial of Ad26.COV2.S vaccine versus placebo. The chain is built from TRBV3-1 (or the pseudogene TRBV3-2) and TRBJ1-2; D perhaps matches TRBD1 (5 bases). The clonotype originates from a person between 18 and 60 years old who received the Ad26.COV2.S COVID-19 vaccine or a placebo. The CDR3 loop reads CASSQETVGDYGYTF. In DNA form, the CDR3 reads TGTGCCAGCAGCCAAGAGACAGTTGGGGACTATGGCTACACCTTC.